The rows below give T cell receptor beta chains drawn from one sample of a study of T cells after yellow fever vaccination. In TCRdb, the 5' RACE reads were re-called with MiXCR into one record per CDR3 protein. The data hold some 420,000 distinct CDR3 sequences, with around 20% observed a single time. Sequencing used PBMCs, obtained before the yellow fever booster vaccination. Receptors were obtained from a man aged 18-30 years who received the YFV17D yellow fever vaccine. The CDR3 runs from the conserved cysteine through the conserved F or W. The D gene is left open where the match is weak. Some rows have no size entry. The others give once, few or many, or a class for an expanded clone.

abundance | j_gene | v_gene | d_gene | CDR3aa | CDR3nt
. | TRBJ1-5 | TRBV10-3 | . | CAIGSLNQPQHF | TGTGCCATCGGCAGTCTCAATCAGCCCCAGCATTTT
few | TRBJ2-2 | TRBV28 | . | CASSFASGELFF | TGTGCCAGCAGTTTTGCGAGCGGGGAGCTGTTTTTT
. | TRBJ1-6 | TRBV6-5 | . | CASSYGGNGSPLHF | TGTGCCAGCAGTTACGGGGGAAATGGTTCACCCCTCCACTTT
. | TRBJ2-1 | TRBV12-3/TRBV12-4 | . | CASTEGIGEDNEQFF | TGTGCCAGCACCGAGGGGATTGGCGAGGACAATGAGCAGTTCTTC
few | TRBJ1-2 | TRBV7-3 | . | CASSLNAKESNYGYTF | TGTGCCAGCAGCTTAAACGCCAAGGAAAGTAACTATGGCTACACCTTC
. | TRBJ1-1 | TRBV7-2 | . | CASRWGGNTEAFF | TGTGCCAGCAGGTGGGGGGGGAACACTGAAGCTTTCTTT
. | TRBJ2-7 | TRBV3-1 | . | CASSHGHFYEQYF | TGTGCCAGCAGCCACGGACATTTCTACGAGCAGTACTTC
few | TRBJ2-7 | TRBV5-1 | TRBD2 | CASSWGTSETYEQYF | TGCGCCAGCAGCTGGGGGACTAGCGAAACCTACGAGCAGTACTTC
. | TRBJ2-3 | TRBV6-6 | TRBD1 | CASSYPSTGTDTQYF | TGTGCCAGCAGTTACCCTTCGACAGGGACAGATACGCAGTATTTT
. | TRBJ1-1 | TRBV11-1 | . | CASSSKGGPGNTEAFF | TGTGCCAGCAGCTCCAAGGGGGGGCCGGGGAACACTGAAGCTTTCTTT
few | TRBJ2-1 | TRBV12-3/TRBV12-4 | . | CASRDSRQYNEQFF | TGTGCCAGCAGGGACAGCCGCCAATACAATGAGCAGTTCTTC
. | TRBJ2-3 | TRBV10-3 | TRBD2 | CAISESRRGFLTDTQYF | TGTGCCATCAGTGAGTCGCGGCGGGGGTTCCTCACAGATACGCAGTATTTT
. | TRBJ2-3 | TRBV6-5 | . | CASWGDTQYF | TGTGCCAGTTGGGGAGATACGCAGTATTTT
. | TRBJ1-2 | TRBV5-1 | . | CASAQEGSPNYGYTF | TGCGCCAGCGCCCAAGAGGGGTCCCCTAACTATGGCTACACCTTC
. | TRBJ1-2 | TRBV6-2/TRBV6-3 | . | CASSYGGAVRGYTF | TGTGCCAGCAGTTACGGGGGAGCGGTACGTGGCTACACCTTC
. | TRBJ2-3 | TRBV7-2 | . | CASSPPMRTDTQYF | TGTGCCAGCAGCCCGCCCATGCGCACAGATACGCAGTATTTT
few | TRBJ2-5 | TRBV29-1 | . | CSGEGDSETQYF | TGCAGCGGAGAGGGGGACTCGGAGACCCAGTACTTC
few | TRBJ1-5 | TRBV7-6 | . | CASSSGAWNQPQHF | TGTGCCAGCAGCTCGGGGGCTTGGAATCAGCCCCAGCATTTT
many | TRBJ1-2 | TRBV29-1 | . | CSVKGGGSYGYTF | TGCAGCGTTAAAGGTGGGGGGAGCTATGGCTACACCTTC
. | TRBJ2-5 | TRBV5-5 | . | CASSSRAPVEETQYF | TGTGCCAGCAGCTCCCGGGCCCCGGTTGAAGAGACCCAGTACTTC
. | TRBJ1-1 | TRBV18 | . | CASSPRRSSNRMNTEAFF | TGTGCCAGCTCACCCCGACGTTCGAGTAACCGGATGAACACTGAAGCTTTCTTT
few | TRBJ2-2 | TRBV29-1 | . | CSVHRDTNTGELFF | TGCAGCGTACACCGGGACACTAACACCGGGGAGCTGTTTTTT
. | TRBJ1-2 | TRBV7-2 | TRBD1 | CASSLVVGQGYGYTF | TGTGCCAGCAGCTTAGTAGTCGGACAGGGATATGGCTACACCTTC
few | TRBJ1-5 | TRBV20-1 | TRBD1 | CSALGQGGQPQHF | TGCAGTGCCCTCGGACAGGGAGGTCAGCCCCAGCATTTT
. | TRBJ1-1 | TRBV19 | . | CASIPGLGRNTEAFF | TGTGCCAGTATCCCCGGGTTGGGGAGGAACACTGAAGCTTTCTTT
. | TRBJ1-6 | TRBV7-3 | . | CASSGTYPQWSPLHF | TGTGCCAGCAGCGGGACCTACCCCCAATGGTCACCCCTCCACTTT
few | TRBJ1-2 | TRBV4-2 | . | CASSHSSRQDYGYTF | TGTGCCAGCAGCCATAGCTCGCGGCAAGACTATGGCTACACCTTC
few | TRBJ2-1 | TRBV10-3 | . | CAISLLIQGENEQFF | TGTGCCATCAGCCTTCTAATCCAGGGTGAAAATGAGCAGTTCTTC
. | TRBJ1-6 | TRBV6-1 | . | CASITGASSYNSPLHF | TGTGCCAGCATTACAGGTGCCAGCTCCTATAATTCACCCCTCCACTTT
. | TRBJ2-3 | TRBV11-2 | . | CASREMGTDTQYF | TGTGCCAGCAGAGAAATGGGCACAGATACGCAGTATTTT
. | TRBJ2-7 | TRBV4-3 | TRBD1 | CASSRARTGASSYEQYF | TGCGCCAGCAGCCGGGCCCGAACAGGGGCGAGCTCCTACGAGCAGTACTTC
. | TRBJ2-2 | TRBV5-1 | . | CASSLNLRDTGELFF | TGCGCCAGCAGCTTGAACTTACGCGACACCGGGGAGCTGTTTTTT
few | TRBJ2-5 | TRBV11-2 | . | CASSFSSGPALGTQYF | TGTGCCAGCAGCTTTTCCTCGGGACCTGCCTTGGGGACCCAGTACTTC
. | TRBJ1-2 | TRBV7-9 | . | CASSQTENYGYTF | TGTGCCAGCAGCCAGACAGAAAACTATGGCTACACCTTC
few | TRBJ2-3 | TRBV12-3/TRBV12-4 | TRBD2 | CAVGRGTDTQYF | TGTGCCGTGGGGAGGGGCACAGATACGCAGTATTTT
many | TRBJ2-7 | TRBV10-3 | . | CAISSRGPTNEQYF | TGTGCCATCAGTAGCCGGGGGCCGACAAACGAGCAGTACTTC
. | TRBJ1-1 | TRBV4-1 | . | CVSSLAGSVRTEAFF | TGCGTCAGCAGCCTCGCTGGTTCGGTACGTACTGAAGCTTTCTTT
few | TRBJ2-2 | TRBV27 | . | CASSTGITGELFF | TGTGCCAGCAGTACGGGGATCACCGGGGAGCTGTTTTTT
few | TRBJ2-7 | TRBV7-9 | . | CASSLPRTEPYEQYF | TGTGCCAGCAGCCTCCCTAGGACAGAGCCCTACGAGCAGTACTTC
once | TRBJ1-5 | TRBV9 | . | CASSVDGSSNQPQHF | TGTGCCAGCAGCGTAGACGGCAGCAGCAATCAGCCCCAGCATTTT
few | TRBJ2-5 | TRBV24-1 | . | CATSDPRGRTQYF | TGTGCCACCAGTGACCCCCGGGGGAGGACCCAGTACTTC
few | TRBJ2-5 | TRBV9 | TRBD2 | CASSVGGLAGVETQYF | TGTGCCAGCAGCGTAGGTGGCTTGGCGGGGGTAGAGACCCAGTACTTC
. | TRBJ1-1 | TRBV24-1 | . | CATSVRAEAFF | TGTGCCACCAGTGTGCGGGCTGAAGCTTTCTTT
. | TRBJ1-2 | TRBV5-1 | TRBD1 | CASSLDSGQGVYGYTF | TGCGCCAGCAGCTTGGATTCGGGACAGGGGGTGTATGGCTACACCTTC
few | TRBJ2-3 | TRBV6-5 | . | CASSQGYGTDTQYF | TGTGCCAGCAGCCAAGGGTACGGCACAGATACGCAGTATTTT
. | TRBJ2-5 | TRBV18 | TRBD1 | CASSTRTGGEETQYF | TGTGCCAGCTCTACTAGGACAGGGGGCGAGGAGACCCAGTACTTC